What follows describes a single T cell receptor (beta chain). Its matching antigen is unknown. The data were obtained in a study of graft-versus-host responses after intestinal transplantation. Notes on the study in general: Early after transplant, HvG declines were associated with peak levels of circulating GvH clones.

In germline, CDR1 is SEHNR, CDR2 FQNEAQ (reference sequence). The CDR3 totals 16 residues. The V gene lost 3 bases and the J gene lost 10 bases, with 24 bases spanning the gap. The protocol was immunoSEQ multiplex PCR, while the TCRdb copy is restricted to in-frame clones and leaves out a portion. The sample yields about 110,000 clones, approximately 92% seen once. The chain joins TRBV7-9 to TRBJ1-1, with D unclear. This sample comprised unstimulated CD8+ T cells sorted from spleen or lymph node cells, obtained before intestinal transplant. The receptor was isolated from a human donor who received an intestinal transplant. CDR3 nucleotide sequence: TGTGCCAGCAGCTTCCCCGCATGGCAGTTCCCGACCGGAGCTTTCTTT. This translates into CASSFPAWQFPTGAFF.